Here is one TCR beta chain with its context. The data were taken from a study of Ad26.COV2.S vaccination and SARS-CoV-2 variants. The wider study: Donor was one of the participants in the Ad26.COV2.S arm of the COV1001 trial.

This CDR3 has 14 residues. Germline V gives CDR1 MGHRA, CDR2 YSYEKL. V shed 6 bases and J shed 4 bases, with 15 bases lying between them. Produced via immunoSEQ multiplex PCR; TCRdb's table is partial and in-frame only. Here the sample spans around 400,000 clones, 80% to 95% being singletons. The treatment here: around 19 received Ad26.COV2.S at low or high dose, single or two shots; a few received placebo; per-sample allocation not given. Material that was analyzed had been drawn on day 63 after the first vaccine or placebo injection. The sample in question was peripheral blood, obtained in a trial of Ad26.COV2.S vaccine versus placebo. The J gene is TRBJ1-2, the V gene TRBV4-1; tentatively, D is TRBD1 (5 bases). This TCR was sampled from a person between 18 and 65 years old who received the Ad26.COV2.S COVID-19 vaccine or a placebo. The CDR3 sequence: CASRAGPASYGYTF. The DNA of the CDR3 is TGCGCCAGCAGAGCGGGGCCGGCGTCCTATGGCTACACCTTC.